Below are 29 T cell receptor beta chains sequenced from a single sample in a study of T cell responses to AZD1222 COVID-19 vaccine. The repertoire was sequenced with immunoSEQ multiplex PCR; TCRdb's copy has only in-frame clones and lacks some. The sample comprises about 130,000 clones, more than 75% of which are singletons, and about a fifth rests with the top ten. The sample consisted of peripheral blood, taken on day 0 of AZD1222 vaccination. The receptors were gathered from an adult in good health.

The gene calls are TRBV6-4 and TRBJ2-3, with 7 positions matching TRBD1. Germline assignment: CDR1 MRHNA and CDR2 SNTAGT. CDR3 length equals 16 residues. With 0 bases clipped from V and 3 bases from J, the junction kept 6 bases outside the gene matches. The CDR3 DNA sequence: TGTGCCAGCAGTGACTCGAAAGGGGGCGGAACAGATACGCAGTATTTT. Its translation: CASSDSKGGGTDTQYF.

The chain is built from TRBV7-9 and TRBJ1-1; no clear D. CDR1 is SEHNR, CDR2 FQNEAQ, per germline (reference sequence). V lost 5 bases to trimming and J lost 3 bases, with 16 bases between them. This CDR3 has 15 amino acids. Here the CDR3 reads CASSPLTHWDTEAFF. The CDR3 bases are TGTGCCAGCAGCCCCCTGACGCACTGGGACACTGAAGCTTTCTTT.

This chain joins TRBV4-3 and TRBJ2-7, with 10 bases that match TRBD1. CDR1 LGHNA and CDR2 YSLEER come from the germline V gene. The CDR3 runs 14 residues. The V gene end was trimmed by 3 bases and the J gene end by 5 bases; junction bases not matched to a gene: 4. The CDR3 DNA reads as TGCGCCAGCAGCCAGGGGACAGGGGTGGACGAGCAGTACTTC. Residues: CASSQGTGVDEQYF.

CDR3 in amino acids: CASSSSGEQYF. CDR3 coding DNA: TGTGCCAGCAGTTCTTCAGGGGAGCAGTACTTC. The chain joins TRBV6-6 to TRBJ2-7; possible D gene TRBD1, 5 bases. The CDR3 has 11 residues. Trimming shortened V by 4 bases and J by 7 bases, and 8 bases separated the two germline ends. Germline loops: CDR1 MNHNY, CDR2 SVGAGI (reference sequence).

The chain joins TRBV19 to TRBJ2-1, with 7 bases matching TRBD1. This CDR3 contains 19 residues. Looked up from germline, CDR1 is LNHDA and CDR2 is SQIVND (reference sequence). Trimming cost V 5 bases and J 1 base; bases outside gene matches: 17. CDR3 DNA: TGTGCCAGTAGTTCGTCGGTTGTAGGGGGCAGGATTTCCTACAATGAGCAGTTCTTC. This encodes CASSSSVVGGRISYNEQFF.

This chain joins TRBV6-5 and TRBJ2-3; D not certain. The CDR3 runs to 14 residues. CDR1 is MNHEY and CDR2 is SVGAGI in the germline V gene. Trimming stripped 7 bases from V and 0 bases from J, with 11 bases between. CDR3 residues: CASKPGLSTDTQYF. In nucleotides, the CDR3 is TGTGCCAGCAAGCCCGGGCTGAGCACAGATACGCAGTATTTT.

The CDR3 DNA reads TGTGCCAGCAGCCAAGACCGCCAGGGAGGAGGCTACACCTTC. Translation: CASSQDRQGGGYTF. The genes are TRBV4-2 and TRBJ1-2; possible D gene TRBD1, 5 bases. The CDR3 runs 14 residues. CDR1 is LGHNA and CDR2 is YNFKEQ in the germline V gene. Trimming left V 0 bases short and J 8 bases short, with 13 bases between.

V is TRBV27 and J is TRBJ2-7; D is perhaps TRBD1 or TRBD2 (6 bases each). The CDR3 contains 15 residues. Germline assignment: CDR1 MNHEY and CDR2 SMNVEV (reference sequence). The germline V and J ends were trimmed by 4 bases and 4 bases, with 17 bases remaining between them. The CDR3 bases are TGTGCCAGCAGTTCCCAAACGGGGGCAAAATACGAGCAGTACTTC. Translated, it gives CASSSQTGAKYEQYF.

In its sample, this clone was seen a few times. The chain uses TRBV10-2 and TRBJ2-3, with D unclear. V gave up 6 bases and J gave up 1 base, with 8 bases separating them. Germline V gene sequence: CDR1 WSHSY, CDR2 SAAADI. The CDR3 totals 13 residues. CDR3 in amino acids: CASRDPRTDTQYF. CDR3 DNA sequence: TGCGCCAGCAGGGATCCACGCACAGATACGCAGTATTTT.

The DNA for the CDR3 is TGTGCCATCAGCCGCGACAGGCCAAACTATGGCTACACCTTC. This translates into CAISRDRPNYGYTF. The chain is built from TRBV10-3 and TRBJ1-2, with D perhaps TRBD1 (6 bases). The CDR3 runs 14 residues. Trimming pared 6 bases from V and 2 bases from J, leaving 13 bases between. Germline CDR1 and CDR2: ENHRY and SYGVKD.

This sequence joins TRBV4-3 and TRBJ1-2, with 9 bases that match TRBD1. V shed 1 base, J shed 5 bases, and the junction held 11 bases outside the gene matches. CDR3 size: 17 residues. Germline V gene lookup returns CDR1 LGHNA and CDR2 YSLEER. CDR3 region: CASSQVGTGNSGYGYTF. In nucleotides, the CDR3 is TGCGCCAGCAGCCAAGTGGGGACAGGGAATTCAGGGTATGGCTACACCTTC.

The rearrangement uses TRBV12-3 or TRBV12-4 and TRBJ1-5; D remains ambiguous. The CDR3 runs to 13 residues. Trimming left V 3 bases short and J 3 bases short, with 6 bases between. The CDR3 spells CASSLRFNQPQHF. For the CDR3, the DNA is TGTGCCAGCAGTTTGAGATTCAATCAGCCCCAGCATTTT.

The chain combines TRBV5-1 with TRBJ1-1; possibly TRBD1 for D (5 bases). Per the germline V gene, CDR1 is SGHRS and CDR2 is YFSETQ. V lost 1 base, J lost 5 bases, and 18 bases lay in between. The CDR3 spans 16 residues. CDR3 residues: CASSLIIGADGTEAFF. In DNA, the CDR3 is TGCGCCAGCAGCTTGATTATCGGGGCGGATGGAACTGAAGCTTTCTTT.

This clone was recorded only once. The gene calls are TRBV6-2 or TRBV6-3 and TRBJ1-2, with 7 nucleotides matching TRBD1. Germline V lookup: CDR1 MNHEY, CDR2 SVGEGT. This CDR3 has 15 amino acids. Trimming at V came to 2 bases and at J to 3 bases, leaving 6 bases not matched to a gene. The CDR3 here is CASSYGRGKDYGYTF. The CDR3 nucleotides read TGTGCCAGCAGTTACGGCAGGGGGAAGGACTATGGCTACACCTTC.

V is TRBV7-8 and J is TRBJ2-7; no clear D. This CDR3 contains 12 residues. Trimming took 1 base from V and 4 from J, leaving 5 bases between them. The germline CDR1 and CDR2 sequences are SGHVS and FQNEAQ. CDR3 sequence (DNA): TGTGCCAGCAGCTTAGTGCTATACGAGCAGTACTTC. Its translation is CASSLVLYEQYF. The full variable domain, with the rest looked up from reference TRBV7-8 and TRBJ2-7, is GAGVSQSPRYKVAKRGQDVALRCDPISGHVSLFWYQQALGQGPEFLTYFQNEAQLDKSGLPSDRFFAERPEGSVSTLKIQRTQQEDSAVYLCASSLVLYEQYFGPGTRLTVT.

The genes are TRBV12-3 or TRBV12-4 and TRBJ1-5; no reliable D call. V was clipped by 6 bases and J by 7 bases, with 10 bases between them. The CDR3 covers 12 residues. DNA for the CDR3: TGTGCCAGCAGCAGAGTAGGACAGCCCCAGCATTTT. Protein: CASSRVGQPQHF.

This clone was counted a single time. The chain has TRBV12-3 or TRBV12-4 and TRBJ2-7; D is unresolved. The CDR3 extends over 11 amino acids. V shed 3 bases and J shed 5 bases, with 5 bases lying between them. The CDR3: CASSFRDEQYF. As DNA, the CDR3 is TGTGCCAGCAGTTTTAGGGACGAGCAGTACTTC.

The chain links TRBV3-1 (or the pseudogene TRBV3-2) to TRBJ1-1, with a tentative D call TRBD1 (6 bases). Between the trimmed V and J ends, which lost 4 bases and 4 bases, there was a span of 19 bases. This CDR3 is built from 16 residues. Germline V CDR1 and CDR2: LGHDT, YNNKEL (reference sequence). The CDR3 DNA follows: TGTGCCAGCAGCCGCTCATTGAGGGGGGGCGGCACTGAAGCTTTCTTT. Amino acids: CASSRSLRGGGTEAFF.

This chain joins TRBV2 and TRBJ1-3; D is perhaps TRBD1 (5 bases). The ends were cut back, 6 bases at V and 0 bases at J, with 9 bases in the middle. This CDR3 comprises 14 residues. Germline V gives CDR1 SNHLY, CDR2 FYNNEI. In DNA, the CDR3 is TGTGCCAGCAGGGGGGACCTCTCTGGAAACACCATATATTTT. This codes for CASRGDLSGNTIYF.

The DNA of the CDR3 is TGTGCCAGCAGCCAAAGGCAGGGAGTGAACACTGAAGCTTTCTTT. It is translated as CASSQRQGVNTEAFF. The chain combines TRBV14 with TRBJ1-1, with a tentative D call TRBD1 (5 bases). This CDR3 region has 15 residues. Germline CDR1 reads SGHDN; CDR2 reads FVKESK. V lost 2 bases and J lost 0, with 10 bases in between. The variable domain in full, with the rest retrieved from reference TRBV14 and TRBJ1-1, is EAGVTQFPSHSVIEKGQTVTLRCDPISGHDNLYWYRRVMGKEIKFLLHFVKESKQDESGMPNNRFLAERTGGTYSTLKVQPAELEDSGVYFCASSQRQGVNTEAFFGQGTRLTVV.

J is TRBJ1-5 and V is TRBV27; D is possibly TRBD1 (6 bases). CDR3 length: 14 amino acids. Between the trimmed V and J ends, which lost 7 bases and 6 bases, there was a span of 16 bases. From germline, CDR1 is MNHEY and CDR2 SMNVEV (reference sequence). The CDR3 here is CASKLPGAGQPQHF. CDR3 bases: TGTGCCAGCAAATTGCCGGGGGCCGGTCAGCCCCAGCATTTT.

CDR3: CASSPLAGWGEQFF. CDR3 DNA: TGTGCCAGCAGCCCGTTGGCGGGATGGGGTGAGCAGTTCTTC. The genes are TRBV11-2 and TRBJ2-1, with D tentatively TRBD2 (6 bases). The CDR3 totals 14 residues. The germline V gene has CDR1 SGHAT and CDR2 FQNNGV. Trimming left V 5 bases short and J 9 bases short, with 17 bases between.

This chain uses TRBV30 with TRBJ1-6; the D is unclear. The CDR3 is 17 residues long. Germline CDR1 is GTSNPN and CDR2 is SVGIG (reference sequence). Trimming left V 5 bases short and J 3 bases short, with 20 bases between. CDR3 nucleotide sequence: TGTGCCTGGGGCCCCGGGTCGCACGCGTACTATAATTCACCCCTCCACTTT. Encoded protein: CAWGPGSHAYYNSPLHF.

The J gene is TRBJ2-3, the V gene TRBV5-4; the D gene is possibly TRBD2 (6 bases). V was shortened by 0 bases and J by 4 bases, with 12 bases between the two germline ends. The CDR3 runs 15 residues. Germline CDR1 is SGHNT and CDR2 is YYREEE (reference sequence). CDR3 in DNA: TGTGCCAGCAGCTTGGGGGGCCGCGGGGCAGATACGCAGTATTTT. Residues: CASSLGGRGADTQYF.

This clone has more than one count but fewer than ten. The chain links TRBV3-1 (or the pseudogene TRBV3-2) to TRBJ1-6, with a tentative D call TRBD1 (5 bases). Deletions cut 1 base from V and 14 bases from J, with 9 bases between. This CDR3 contains 12 residues. Germline CDR1 and CDR2: LGHDT and YNNKEL (reference sequence). This CDR3 is CASSQVGGTLHF. Here the CDR3 DNA reads TGTGCCAGCAGCCAAGTCGGGGGAACCCTCCACTTT.

The chain uses TRBV6-2 or TRBV6-3 and TRBJ1-2; D is unresolved. From germline, CDR1 is MNHEY and CDR2 SVGEGT. The CDR3 consists of 13 residues. V shed 2 bases and J shed 4 bases, with 8 bases lying between them. For the CDR3, the DNA is TGTGCCAGCAGTTACGGTACCTTCTATGGCTACACCTTC. Protein product: CASSYGTFYGYTF.

With regard to this clone: The junction and the germline gene differ at one end; a read error may be behind it. This sequence joins TRBV28 and TRBJ1-5, with D perhaps matching TRBD1 (6 bases). CDR1 and CDR2 from the germline V gene are MDHEN and SYDVKM. The CDR3 is 12 amino acids. CDR3 in amino acids: CASSLTLGQGNF. CDR3 bases: TGTGCCAGCAGTTTAACTTTGGGGCAGGGGAATTTT.

J is TRBJ2-2 and V is TRBV6-5; TRBD1 might be the D (6 bases). The CDR3 sequence is 14 residues long. With 7 bases removed from V and 2 bases from J, the gap between germline ends came to 11 bases. Germline V gene sequence: CDR1 MNHEY, CDR2 SVGAGI. The CDR3 DNA sequence: TGTGCCAGCATGGGGACACCTAACACCGGGGAGCTGTTTTTT. Amino acid sequence: CASMGTPNTGELFF.

This rearrangement joins TRBV6-6 to TRBJ2-7, with TRBD1 matching 9 bases. After removal of 8 bases from V and 6 bases from J, the junction contained 8 bases not matched to a gene. The CDR3 is made up of 13 amino acids. Germline loops: CDR1 MNHNY, CDR2 SVGAGI (reference sequence). The CDR3 region has the DNA TGTGCCAGCGAGGGACAGGGAAGGTCCGAGCAGTACTTC. Residues: CASEGQGRSEQYF.